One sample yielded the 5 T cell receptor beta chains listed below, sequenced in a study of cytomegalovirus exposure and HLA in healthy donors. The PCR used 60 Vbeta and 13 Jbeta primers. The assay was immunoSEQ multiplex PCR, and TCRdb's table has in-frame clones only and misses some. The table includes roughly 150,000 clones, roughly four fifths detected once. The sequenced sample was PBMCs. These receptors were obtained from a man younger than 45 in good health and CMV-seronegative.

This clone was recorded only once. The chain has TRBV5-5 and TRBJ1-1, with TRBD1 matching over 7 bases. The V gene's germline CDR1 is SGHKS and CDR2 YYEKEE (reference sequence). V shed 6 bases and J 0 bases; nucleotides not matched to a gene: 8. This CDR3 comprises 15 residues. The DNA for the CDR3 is TGTGCCAGCACCCTAACAACAGGGGTGAACACTGAAGCTTTCTTT. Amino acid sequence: CASTLTTGVNTEAFF.

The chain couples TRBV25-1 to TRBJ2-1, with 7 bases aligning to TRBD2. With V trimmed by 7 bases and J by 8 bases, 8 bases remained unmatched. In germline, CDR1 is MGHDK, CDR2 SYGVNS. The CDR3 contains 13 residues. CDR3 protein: CASTRDYADEQFF. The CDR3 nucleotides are TGTGCCAGCACCCGGGACTATGCGGATGAGCAGTTCTTC.

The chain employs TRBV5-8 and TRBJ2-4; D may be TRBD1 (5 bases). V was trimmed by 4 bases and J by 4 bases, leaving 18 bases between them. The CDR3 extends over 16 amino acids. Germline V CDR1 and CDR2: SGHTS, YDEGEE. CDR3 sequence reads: CASSGDRLEFKNIQYF. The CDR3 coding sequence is TGTGCCAGCAGCGGTGACAGATTGGAATTTAAAAACATTCAGTACTTC.

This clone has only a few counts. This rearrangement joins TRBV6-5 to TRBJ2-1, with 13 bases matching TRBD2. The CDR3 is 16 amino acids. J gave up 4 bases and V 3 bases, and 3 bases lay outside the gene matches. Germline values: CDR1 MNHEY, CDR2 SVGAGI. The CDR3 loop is CASSYWTSGGYNEQFF. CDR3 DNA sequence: TGTGCCAGCAGTTATTGGACTAGCGGGGGATACAATGAGCAGTTCTTC.

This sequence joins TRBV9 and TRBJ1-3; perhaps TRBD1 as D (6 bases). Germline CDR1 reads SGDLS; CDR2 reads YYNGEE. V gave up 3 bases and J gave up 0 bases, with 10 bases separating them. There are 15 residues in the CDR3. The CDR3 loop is CASSDRDNSGNTIYF. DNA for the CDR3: TGTGCCAGCAGCGACCGGGACAACTCTGGAAACACCATATATTTT.